A selection of T cell receptor beta chains follows, all from one sample in a study of human T cells and chemical hapten exposure. MiXCR was run by TCRdb on the RACE reads, yielding one entry per CDR3 protein. Of about 400,000 distinct CDR3 sequences listed, over 6% are singletons. The sequenced sample was whole blood, obtained in connection with sensitization to the hapten diphenylcyclopropenone (DPC). Every receptor here comes from a woman younger than 35 with alopecia areata. Some clones in this sample may be carry-over from other donors' samples. CDR3s include the opening cysteine and the closing phenylalanine or tryptophan. The D gene is left open where the match is weak. Some rows mark clone size as missing; the rest say once, few, many or name a class of expanded clone.

>TRBV7-9|NA|TRBJ1-1|many
CASSSLGGKAFF
TGTGCCAGCAGCTCCCTTGGAGGAAAAGCTTTCTTT
>TRBV7-2|NA|TRBJ1-1|many
CASSTVMNTEAFF
TGTGCCAGCAGCACCGTAATGAACACTGAAGCTTTCTTT
>TRBV14|NA|TRBJ2-5|many
CASSQAPKETQYF
TGTGCCAGCAGCCAAGCTCCTAAGGAGACCCAGTACTTC
>TRBV29-1|NA|TRBJ1-3|few
CSGVDGDSGNTIYF
TGCAGCGGCGTGGACGGAGACTCTGGAAACACCATATATTTT
>TRBV4-2|TRBD2|TRBJ2-1|few
CASSQDPSGLAGSPEQFF
TGTGCCAGCAGCCAAGATCCCTCGGGACTAGCGGGGTCCCCTGAGCAGTTCTTC
>TRBV20-1|NA|TRBJ2-5|many
CSASWTNQETQYF
TGCAGTGCTTCGTGGACAAATCAAGAGACCCAGTACTTC
>TRBV5-8|NA|TRBJ2-3|NA
CASSRVGTSVGTDTQYF
TGTGCCAGCAGCCGGGTTGGGACATCGGTTGGCACAGATACGCAGTATTTT
>TRBV6-6|NA|TRBJ1-6|many
CASTPPGQVVGAPLHF
TGTGCCAGCACCCCCCCAGGGCAGGTCGTAGGGGCACCCCTCCACTTT
>TRBV23-1|NA|TRBJ2-3|many
CASSQWLATGSPTDTQYF
TGCGCCAGCAGTCAATGGCTAGCGACAGGGAGCCCCACAGATACGCAGTATTTT
>TRBV7-9|NA|TRBJ2-2|NA
CASSLGAASNTGELFF
TGTGCCAGCAGCTTAGGGGCGGCGTCGAACACCGGGGAGCTGTTTTTT
>TRBV6-5|NA|TRBJ1-1|few
CASRVESVTEAFF
TGTGCCAGCAGGGTAGAGTCTGTTACTGAAGCTTTCTTT
>TRBV7-2|NA|TRBJ1-3|few
CASRKQGTGNTIYF
TGTGCCAGCAGGAAACAGGGAACTGGAAACACCATATATTTT
>TRBV27|NA|TRBJ1-5|NA
CASSPSLQIMQPQHF
TGTGCCAGCAGTCCTAGCTTGCAAATCATGCAGCCCCAGCATTTT
>TRBV6-5|NA|TRBJ1-1|many
CASRWDTNTEAFF
TGTGCCAGCAGGTGGGACACGAACACTGAAGCTTTCTTT
>TRBV29-1|TRBD2|TRBJ2-3|few
CSVEGSGGAQWKDTQYF
TGCAGCGTTGAAGGGAGCGGGGGGGCGCAGTGGAAAGATACGCAGTATTTT
>TRBV7-9|NA|TRBJ1-1|many
CASSLAGGTGTEAFF
TGTGCCAGCAGCTTAGCGGGGGGCACGGGCACTGAAGCTTTCTTT
>TRBV4-3|TRBD2|TRBJ2-3|few
CASSQDASGGPTDTQYF
TGCGCCAGCAGCCAAGATGCCAGCGGGGGCCCCACAGATACGCAGTATTTT
>TRBV6-1|TRBD1|TRBJ2-5|few
CAIRDRSYQETQYF
TGTGCCATCCGGGACAGGTCATACCAAGAGACCCAGTACTTC
>TRBV12-3/TRBV12-4|TRBD1|TRBJ2-2|few
CASSPGQGAIGELFF
TGTGCCAGCAGTCCGGGACAGGGGGCTATCGGGGAGCTGTTTTTT
>TRBV4-3|NA|TRBJ2-3|few
CASSQKIRKSPGDTQYF
TGCGCCAGCAGCCAAAAAATCCGTAAGAGCCCCGGAGATACGCAGTATTTT
>TRBV4-1|NA|TRBJ1-1|many
CASSQTIRGTEAFF
TGCGCCAGCAGCCAAACTATTAGGGGAACTGAAGCTTTCTTT
>TRBV5-5|NA|TRBJ1-1|few
CASRGSLGDTEAFF
TGTGCCAGCAGAGGGTCCCTGGGGGACACTGAAGCTTTCTTT
>TRBV6-1|NA|TRBJ2-3|many
CASSEAPLDADTQYF
TGTGCCAGCAGTGAAGCTCCACTTGACGCTGATACGCAGTATTTT
>TRBV6-5|TRBD1|TRBJ2-3|many
CASSYSGGQDQITQYF
TGTGCCAGCAGTTACTCTGGTGGACAGGACCAGATTACGCAGTATTTT
>TRBV20-1|NA|TRBJ2-7|few
CSASGGGQKSYEQYF
TGCAGTGCTAGCGGGGGGGGACAGAAGTCCTACGAGCAGTACTTC
>TRBV25-1|NA|TRBJ2-3|many
CASSGGGRGGLRFGTQYF
TGTGCCAGCAGTGGAGGGGGCCGAGGGGGACTCCGCTTCGGTACGCAGTATTTT
>TRBV12-3/TRBV12-4|NA|TRBJ1-1|many
CASPRGGTEAFF
TGTGCCAGCCCGAGGGGGGGGACTGAAGCTTTCTTT
>TRBV18|TRBD1|TRBJ2-5|few
CASSQIGQGLQETQYF
TGTGCCAGCTCACAAATCGGACAGGGGTTGCAAGAGACCCAGTACTTC
>TRBV5-6|NA|TRBJ1-2|NA
CASSHRESPEGLFF
TGTGCCAGCAGCCACCGGGAATCTCCCGAGGGCCTCTTCTTC
>TRBV7-2|NA|TRBJ1-2|few
CASTAMGGHYGYTF
TGTGCCAGCACCGCCATGGGGGGGCACTATGGCTACACCTTC
>TRBV18|NA|TRBJ1-1|NA
CASSPQGVLNTEAFF
TGTGCCAGCTCACCCCAGGGAGTTCTGAACACTGAAGCTTTCTTT
>TRBV7-9|TRBD1|TRBJ1-2|few
CASSTGVNYGYTF
TGTGCCAGCAGCACAGGGGTAAACTATGGCTACACCTTC
>TRBV9|TRBD2|TRBJ2-3|many
CASSVGASGGLTDTQYF
TGTGCCAGCAGCGTAGGGGCTAGCGGGGGGCTCACAGATACGCAGTATTTT
>TRBV27|NA|TRBJ2-1|NA
CASSLRESEQFF
TGTGCCAGCAGTTTACGGGAAAGTGAGCAGTTCTTC
>TRBV12-3/TRBV12-4|TRBD2|TRBJ2-1|NA
CASSPSAGGAYNEQFF
TGTGCCAGCAGTCCTTCGGCGGGGGGCGCATACAATGAGCAGTTCTTC
>TRBV6-2/TRBV6-3|NA|TRBJ1-5|many
CASSYTPQGQVEPQHF
TGTGCCAGCAGTTACACTCCGCAGGGGCAGGTGGAGCCCCAGCATTTT
>TRBV11-2|NA|TRBJ2-3|few
CASSLTDSLTDTQYF
TGTGCCAGCAGCTTAACGGACAGCCTCACAGATACGCAGTATTTT
>TRBV20-1|TRBD1|TRBJ1-5|few
CSARQGLGNQPQHF
TGCAGTGCAAGACAGGGTTTGGGCAATCAGCCCCAGCATTTT
>TRBV5-1|NA|TRBJ1-1|NA
CASSLGFAGTEAFF
TGCGCCAGCAGCTTGGGATTCGCGGGTACTGAAGCTTTCTTT
>TRBV29-1|TRBD1|TRBJ2-2|many
CSVELRGPTGELFF
TGCAGCGTTGAATTAAGGGGGCCCACCGGGGAGCTGTTTTTT
>TRBV4-1|NA|TRBJ1-4|many
CASSQVVAGVEKLFF
TGCGCCAGCAGCCAAGTTGTGGCAGGGGTTGAAAAACTGTTTTTT
>TRBV27|NA|TRBJ1-5|NA
CASSSLLHQPQHF
TGTGCCAGCAGTTCTCTTTTGCATCAGCCCCAGCATTTT
>TRBV12-3/TRBV12-4|NA|TRBJ1-1|many
CASSSMRTEAFF
TGTGCCAGCAGTTCAATGAGGACTGAAGCTTTCTTT
>TRBV20-1|NA|TRBJ1-3|many
CSARDSAVSDSGNTIYF
TGCAGTGCTAGAGATTCAGCAGTTTCCGACTCTGGAAACACCATATATTTT
>TRBV3-1|TRBD1|TRBJ2-7|many
CASSSGTGDYEQYF
TGTGCCAGCAGCTCCGGGACAGGGGATTACGAGCAGTACTTC
>TRBV9|NA|TRBJ2-2|few
CASSFQDLRGELFF
TGTGCCAGCAGCTTCCAGGACCTTCGTGGGGAGCTGTTTTTT
>TRBV4-2|TRBD1|TRBJ1-1|NA
CASSHTGGTPEGEAFF
TGTGCCAGCAGCCACACAGGGGGGACTCCGGAGGGTGAAGCTTTCTTT
>TRBV12-3/TRBV12-4|NA|TRBJ1-5|few
CASNLQGDQPQHF
TGTGCCAGCAACCTCCAGGGAGATCAGCCCCAGCATTTT
>TRBV6-5|TRBD1|TRBJ2-2|few
CASREDRGRTGELFF
TGTGCCAGCAGAGAGGACAGGGGACGGACCGGGGAGCTGTTTTTT
>TRBV6-2/TRBV6-3|TRBD1|TRBJ2-3|few
CASRGAEGQRTDTQYF
TGTGCCAGCAGGGGAGCAGAGGGACAGCGCACAGATACGCAGTATTTT
>TRBV15|NA|TRBJ1-1|many
CATSRVGGRGLNTEAFF
TGTGCCACCAGCAGAGTAGGGGGTAGGGGCCTGAACACTGAAGCTTTCTTT
>TRBV5-1|NA|TRBJ2-2|few
CASSFGGLTGELFF
TGCGCCAGCAGCTTCGGGGGCCTCACCGGGGAGCTGTTTTTT
>TRBV4-3|NA|TRBJ1-1|NA
CASSQEGATEAFF
TGCGCCAGCAGCCAAGAGGGAGCCACTGAAGCTTTCTTT
>TRBV20-1|NA|TRBJ1-5|many
CSARRGGNQPQHF
TGCAGTGCTAGACGGGGGGGCAATCAGCCCCAGCATTTT